A selection of T cell receptor beta chains follows, all from one sample in a study of T cell responses to AZD1222 COVID-19 vaccine. Method: immunoSEQ multiplex PCR; TCRdb's copy keeps in-frame clones and lacks some. The sample lists roughly 200,000 clones; approximately 90% were seen once. The sequencing here drew on peripheral blood, taken 28 days after the second AZD1222 dose. The receptors originated from an adult who received the AZD1222 COVID-19 vaccine. Both conserved end residues are part of each CDR3. D genes are given only for firm matches. Clone size is not always given. Where it is, it says once, few, many or a class for expanded clones.

TRBJ2-1,.,TRBD2,TRBV11-3,TGTGCCAGCAGCTTAGCCCCTAGCGGAGGTAATGAGCAGTTCTTC,CASSLAPSGGNEQFF
TRBJ2-7,.,.,TRBV7-2,TGTGCCAGCAGCTTAGCCGGCCCACTCTACGAGCAGTACTTC,CASSLAGPLYEQYF
TRBJ2-2,.,.,TRBV30,TGTGCCTGGAGTGTAAGGCAGGGAGGTGCCGGGGAGCTGTTTTTT,CAWSVRQGGAGELFF
TRBJ2-5,.,TRBD2,TRBV6-2/TRBV6-3,TGTGCCAGCAGTTACAGGCCGGGAGGCGTCCAAGAGACCCAGTACTTC,CASSYRPGGVQETQYF
TRBJ1-1,.,.,TRBV21-1,TGTGCCAGCAGCAAAGTGCCAGTCCCTGAAGCTTTCTTT,CASSKVPVPEAFF
TRBJ1-2,.,.,TRBV10-3,TGTGCCATCAGTGAGGGTCTCTATGGCTACACCTTC,CAISEGLYGYTF
TRBJ1-2,.,.,TRBV3-1/TRBV3-2,TGTGCCAGCAGCCAAGTCAACAGGGATGGCTACACCTTC,CASSQVNRDGYTF
TRBJ2-7,.,.,TRBV18,TGTGCCAGCTCACCATCGGGTTCTCCGTCTTACTACGAGCAGTACTTC,CASSPSGSPSYYEQYF
TRBJ2-3,.,TRBD2,TRBV28,TGTGCCAGCAGGGTAGCGGGAGGGAGGGATACGCAGTATTTT,CASRVAGGRDTQYF
TRBJ2-1,.,TRBD2,TRBV2,TGTGCCAGCAGGCTCGGGACTAGCGCCTACAATGAGCAGTTCTTC,CASRLGTSAYNEQFF
TRBJ2-7,few,TRBD2,TRBV7-2,TGTGCCAGCAGCCCAAGGACTAGCCGGGCCTACGAGCAGTACTTC,CASSPRTSRAYEQYF
TRBJ2-2,.,.,TRBV6-6,TGTGCCAGCAGTTACGGGCCGCGGGTACACACCGGGGAGCTGTTTTTT,CASSYGPRVHTGELFF
TRBJ2-3,.,.,TRBV24-1,TGTGCCACCAGTGATCCCGGGTTCACAGATACGCAGTATTTT,CATSDPGFTDTQYF
TRBJ2-1,.,.,TRBV18,TGTGCCAGCTCACCCTCCACAGGTGGGGGTGAGCAGTTCTTC,CASSPSTGGGEQFF
TRBJ1-1,.,.,TRBV10-3,TGTGCCATCAGCTTACAGGGCAACACTGAAGCTTTCTTT,CAISLQGNTEAFF
TRBJ2-2,.,TRBD1,TRBV10-3,TGTGCCATCAGACCGGGACAGGGAAGGGGAAACACCGGGGAGCTGTTTTTT,CAIRPGQGRGNTGELFF
TRBJ2-5,.,TRBD2,TRBV4-3,TGCGCCAGCAGCCAAGAGTTTTCCCCGGGGGGTGGAGAGACCCAGTACTTC,CASSQEFSPGGGETQYF
TRBJ2-2,.,.,TRBV7-3,TGTGCCAGCAGCTCCTCGGGGGCGGGGGCCGCCGGGGAGCTGTTTTTT,CASSSSGAGAAGELFF
TRBJ2-1,.,TRBD2,TRBV7-3,TGTGCCAGAGACCCCACCGGGACTAGCGGCAAAGTGGGGGCCTACAATGAGCAGTTCTTC,CARDPTGTSGKVGAYNEQFF
TRBJ1-1,.,.,TRBV30,TGTGCCTGGTGTTCCCAGGGATGCCCTGAAGCTTTCTTT,CAWCSQGCPEAFF
TRBJ2-4,.,TRBD1,TRBV5-5,TGTGCCAGCAGCAGAACAGGGGATTTAGCCAAAAACATTCAGTACTTC,CASSRTGDLAKNIQYF
TRBJ2-3,.,TRBD1,TRBV3-1/TRBV3-2,TGTGCCAGCAGCTCCCGACAGGGGAGCACAGATACGCAGTATTTT,CASSSRQGSTDTQYF
TRBJ1-5,.,TRBD1,TRBV2,TGTGCCAGCAGTCAGGACAGGGTTGGGGATCAGCCCCAGCATTTT,CASSQDRVGDQPQHF
TRBJ2-1,.,TRBD2,TRBV5-1,TGCGCCAGCAGCTACGGACTAGCGGGAGGTAATGAGCAGTTCTTC,CASSYGLAGGNEQFF
TRBJ2-7,once,.,TRBV10-3,TGTGCCATCAGTGAGTCTACAGGGCCGAGCTCCTACGAGCAGTACTTC,CAISESTGPSSYEQYF
TRBJ1-2,.,.,TRBV19,TGTGCCAGTAGTAACACAGGATTCGATGGCTACACCTTC,CASSNTGFDGYTF
TRBJ2-5,.,.,TRBV6-5,TGTGCCAGCAGGGTAGCGGCGTACCAAGAGACCCAGTACTTC,CASRVAAYQETQYF
TRBJ2-6,.,.,TRBV10-3,TGTGCCATCAGCCCCGGTGTACCTGGAGCGAGGGCCAACGTCCTGACTTTC,CAISPGVPGARANVLTF
TRBJ2-7,.,.,TRBV11-2,TGTGCCAGCAGCTCACAGGGAAAGTTCTACGAGCAGTACTTC,CASSSQGKFYEQYF
TRBJ2-7,.,TRBD1,TRBV5-1,TGCGCCAGCAGCTTGGCCGGGACAGCCTCCTACGAGCAGTACTTC,CASSLAGTASYEQYF
TRBJ2-7,.,.,TRBV24-1,TGTGCCACCAGTGATTTTAACGAGCAGTACTTC,CATSDFNEQYF
TRBJ1-1,.,.,TRBV18,TGTGCCAGCTCACTGGCAATGGGCACTGAAGCTTTCTTT,CASSLAMGTEAFF
TRBJ2-1,.,.,TRBV7-2,TGTGCCAGCAGCTTAAGGAACAATGAGCAGTTCTTC,CASSLRNNEQFF
TRBJ2-7,.,.,TRBV4-2,TGTGCCAGCAGCCAAGAGGTTCTAGGGCTAGCGCCCTACGAGCAGTACTTC,CASSQEVLGLAPYEQYF
TRBJ1-4,.,TRBD1,TRBV6-2/TRBV6-3,TGTGCCAGCAGTGACAGGGGGCGGGTTGAAAAACTGTTTTTT,CASSDRGRVEKLFF
TRBJ2-5,.,.,TRBV6-2/TRBV6-3,TGTGCCAGCAGTTACCCCCCCGGAGGGGTATCGCAAGAGACCCAGTACTTC,CASSYPPGGVSQETQYF
TRBJ1-4,once,.,TRBV28,TGTGCCAGCAGTTTCCGACGGGCAACTAATGAAAAACTGTTTTTT,CASSFRRATNEKLFF
TRBJ1-2,.,.,TRBV27,TGTGCCAGCAGGCCGACTGGGAACTATGGCTACACCTTC,CASRPTGNYGYTF
TRBJ1-5,.,.,TRBV6-2/TRBV6-3,TGTGCCAGCAGTTACGACAGATTCAATCAGCCCCAGCATTTT,CASSYDRFNQPQHF
TRBJ1-1,.,.,TRBV5-1,TGCGCCAGCAGCTTGGCCGGGGTGGCGAACACTGAAGCTTTCTTT,CASSLAGVANTEAFF
TRBJ2-1,.,.,TRBV11-2,TGTGCCAGCAGCTTAGCGGGAGTCTACAATGAGCAGTTCTTC,CASSLAGVYNEQFF
TRBJ2-7,.,TRBD1,TRBV18,TGTGCCAGCTCACCACTGTGGACAGGGGGCTACGAGCAGTACTTC,CASSPLWTGGYEQYF
TRBJ2-7,few,.,TRBV11-3,TGTGCCAGCAGCCCCGAAGGAAGAGTAAAACCACCCTCCTACGAGCAGTACTTC,CASSPEGRVKPPSYEQYF
TRBJ2-2,.,.,TRBV7-3,TGTGCCAGCAGCGATCGACTAGCCGGGGAGCTGTTTTTT,CASSDRLAGELFF
TRBJ1-5,once,.,TRBV28,TGTGCCAGCCGGGCTCTCAATCAGCCCCAGCATTTT,CASRALNQPQHF
TRBJ1-4,.,TRBD1,TRBV28,TGTGCCAGCAGTTTCTCTCGACAGGGGGCTTGGGAAAAACTGTTTTTT,CASSFSRQGAWEKLFF
TRBJ1-1,.,TRBD1,TRBV29-1,TGCAGCGCTAGACAGGGTTTCGGGGGAGCTTTCTTT,CSARQGFGGAFF
TRBJ1-1,.,.,TRBV5-1,TGCGCCAGCAGCCCAATAGAGGGAGGGAAAGCTTTCTTT,CASSPIEGGKAFF
TRBJ1-1,.,.,TRBV11-1,TGTGCCAGCAGCTTAGAGGGGCGAGACACTGAAGCTTTCTTT,CASSLEGRDTEAFF
TRBJ2-7,once,TRBD1,TRBV2,TGTGCCAGCAGCAGGGACAGGAGGCACTACGAGCAGTACTTC,CASSRDRRHYEQYF